Below, one TCR beta chain is given with its context. This clonotype was observed at least ten times. Its antigen has not been determined. It has no much larger one-base neighbor in the sample; base qualities were not kept. This sample was included in a study of T cells in Graves' hyperthyroidism and ophthalmopathy (dated by TCRdb to the late 2010s). Notes on the research overall: Peripheral blood was collected at initial diagnosis, before any treatment. To identify distinguishing TCR V-J signatures, a discovery cohort of 95 to 100 patients was used, comprising 40 to 45 with Graves' ophthalmopathy and some 60 with stable Graves' hyperthyroidism. Prospective prediction of ophthalmopathy was tested in an independent validation cohort consisting of 18 hyperthyroidism patients and approximately 16 patients who later progressed to ophthalmopathy. The 100 discovery patients were randomly divided into training and test sets at a 7:3 ratio. In addition, the study compared T-cell repertoires in thyroid tissue and in blood from 6 or 7 Graves' hyperthyroidism patients. After sampling, hyperthyroidism patients received methimazole starting at 30 mg daily, and ophthalmopathy patients received high-dose intravenous methylprednisolone. According to the paper, TCR Vbeta CDR3 sequencing was carried out on approximately 140 peripheral blood samples, which came from around 43 ophthalmopathy, 75 or so hyperthyroidism and roughly 17 progressor patients. The study at large found these results: No statistical method was used to fix the sample size in advance, and group allocation was not hidden from the investigators. Most expanded thyroid clonotypes (frequency above 0.001) were also detected in blood, suggesting blood repertoires may reflect thyroid immune responses. In validation, the model predicted progression to ophthalmopathy with just under 71% sensitivity and approximately 78% specificity, a median of around 6.6 months before onset. A model built on a 13 V-J signature distinguished ophthalmopathy from stable hyperthyroidism, reaching about 88% sensitivity and around 82% specificity in cross-validation and 80%/75% in testing.

Hyperthyroidism patients were newly diagnosed, had a disease duration of under 2 months, and were aged 18 to 65 years. The study excluded patients with uncontrolled infections, other autoimmune diseases, pregnancy or lactation. Clinical symptoms, serum thyroxine and TRAb, thyroid ultrasound, and orbital computed tomography formed the basis for the diagnoses. Blood from progressor patients was collected at the time of first diagnosis with hyperthyroidism, before any ophthalmopathy symptoms had appeared. PBMCs were separated from over 9 ml of fresh peripheral blood using Ficoll-Paque density gradient centrifugation. Progressor patients were initially diagnosed with Graves' hyperthyroidism and developed ophthalmopathy during follow-up. Total RNA was extracted using Trizol reagent, and RNA quality was assessed on an Agilent 2100 Bioanalyzer. The germline V gene provides CDR1 MNHNS and CDR2 SASEGT. V loses 9 bases, J loses 2 bases, and the germline ends lie 8 bases apart. From the cysteine up to the phenylalanine, the CDR3 has a length of 12 residues. Only the CDR3 DNA stays, 36 bases, in frame from base 1.

Amplification of TCR beta CDR3 regions was carried out from RNA transcripts. For the first round of RT-PCR on the TCR CDR3, the HTBI primer set was used together with the Qiagen OneStep RT-PCR kit. The libraries were constructed in a second round of multiplex PCR and then size-selected and purified. Paired-end sequencing of the libraries was performed with 100 bp reads on an Illumina HiSeq2000. Regarding the original processing steps: SOAPnuke was used to process the raw data, throwing out any read that contained adapters or uncalled bases, had a mean Phred below 15, or lacked an exact constant-primer or identifier match. COPE v1.2.5 was used to merge the high-quality paired reads, and each unique nucleotide sequence was defined as a clonotype. Clonotypes were aligned to IMGT TRBV, TRBD and TRBJ reference segments using MiTCR v1.1. Only V-J combinations with frequency above 0.0001, covering 98% to 99.2% of repertoires, were analysed. A TCS score was defined as the ratio of F50 (clonal expansion) to E x V (chaos), with BLOSUM62-based TCRdist applied between CDR3 peptides within each V-J. Welch's t-statistics and random forest reduced 500 to 550 V-J features to 13, which were used in a naive Bayes classifier (R e1071). TCRdb handled the public reads itself, with Q25 trimming in fastp and clone calling in MiXCR, and kept productive beta chains. Every entry covers one CDR3 protein and lists the most common genes and DNA from its rows. These V and J calls derive from TCRdb rather than the authors' analysis. Recorded for this sample are more than 350,000 distinct CDR3 sequences; 17% of them occurred a single time. 30% to 40% of the sample belongs to the ten largest clones.

Recombination connected TRBV6-1 to TRBJ1-3; matching of 6 bases hints at TRBD1 as the D gene. The material sequenced was blood. This clonotype originated in a woman younger than 45 with Graves' hyperthyroidism that later progressed to Graves' ophthalmopathy. The DNA sequence is as follows: TGTGCCAGTGGGACACCTGGAAACACCATATATTTT. Its protein reads: CASGTPGNTIYF.